A selection of T cell receptor beta chains follows, all from one sample in a study of technical replicates of blood from four donors. TCRdb's table, derived via immunoSEQ multiplex PCR, lists solely in-frame clones and lacks some. The sample shows 74,000 or so clones, 96% of them seen only once. The sequencing input was T cells isolated from PBMCs. The source of these receptors is a human donor in good health. Both conserved end residues are part of each CDR3. The order of the fields is V gene, D gene, J gene, CDR3 DNA, CDR3 protein. D genes are given only for firm matches.

>TRBV11-2|NA|TRBJ2-7
TGTGCCAGCAGCTTGGTGGAGGGGGCGTCCTACGAGCAGTACTTC
CASSLVEGASYEQYF
>TRBV7-6|NA|TRBJ2-1
TGTGCCAGCAGCTATTACAGGATACTTGGTTCTTCCTACAATGAGCAGTTCTTC
CASSYYRILGSSYNEQFF
>TRBV5-4|TRBD1|TRBJ1-2
TGTGCCAGCAGCTTACAGGGGGCGCATGGCTACACCTTC
CASSLQGAHGYTF
>TRBV6-1|NA|TRBJ2-2
TGTGCCAGCAGTGAATCGGGCAGGGGTCATGGGGAGCTGTTTTTT
CASSESGRGHGELFF
>TRBV5-1|NA|TRBJ2-7
TGCGCCAGCAGCCCGGACAGAAAATACGAGCAGTACTTC
CASSPDRKYEQYF
>TRBV19|TRBD2|TRBJ2-2
TGTGCCAGTAGTACGGGACTAGCGGGACGCACCGGGGAGCTGTTTTTT
CASSTGLAGRTGELFF
>TRBV27|TRBD1|TRBJ1-2
TGTGCCAGCAGTTCGGGACAGGGTAGAAGAGCGGGTGGCTACACCTTC
CASSSGQGRRAGGYTF
>TRBV29-1|TRBD1|TRBJ1-4
TGCAGCGTTGAGGTTCCGGCGGGACAGGATAATGAAAAACTGTTTTTT
CSVEVPAGQDNEKLFF
>TRBV5-6|TRBD2|TRBJ2-5
TGTGCCAGCAGTTTCACGCGGGGGGTCTCGGGGACCCAGTACTTC
CASSFTRGVSGTQYF
>TRBV5-6|NA|TRBJ1-3
TGTGCCAGCAGCTTGTGGTTGGGAGGGAGTGGAAACACCATATATTTT
CASSLWLGGSGNTIYF
>TRBV7-6|NA|TRBJ2-7
TGTGCCAGCAGCTTAGGCGGGGATCCCTACGAGCAGTACTTC
CASSLGGDPYEQYF
>TRBV4-1|NA|TRBJ1-5
TGCGCCAGCAGCCAAAATATCCGGACGGGAAGCAATCAGCCCCAGCATTTT
CASSQNIRTGSNQPQHF
>TRBV5-6|NA|TRBJ1-2
TGTGCCAGCAGCTTCTCGGCGGGGGATGGCTACACCTTC
CASSFSAGDGYTF